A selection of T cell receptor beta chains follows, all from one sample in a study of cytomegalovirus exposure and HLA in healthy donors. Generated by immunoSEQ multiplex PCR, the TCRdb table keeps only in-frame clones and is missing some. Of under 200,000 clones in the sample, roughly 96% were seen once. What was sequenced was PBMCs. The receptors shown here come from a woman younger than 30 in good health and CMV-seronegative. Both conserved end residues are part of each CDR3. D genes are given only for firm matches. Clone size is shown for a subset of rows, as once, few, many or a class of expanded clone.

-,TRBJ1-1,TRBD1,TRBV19,CASILTGGNTEAFF,TGTGCCAGTATCCTGACAGGGGGGAACACTGAAGCTTTCTTT
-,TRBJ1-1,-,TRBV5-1,CASSLAAPGWNTEAFF,TGCGCCAGCAGCTTGGCTGCGCCAGGGTGGAACACTGAAGCTTTCTTT
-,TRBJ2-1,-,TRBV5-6,CASSLGRGEQFF,TGTGCCAGCAGCTTGGGCCGGGGTGAGCAGTTCTTC
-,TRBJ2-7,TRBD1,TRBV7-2,CASSLRRTGAVKEQYF,TGTGCCAGCAGCTTACGGCGGACAGGGGCCGTGAAAGAGCAGTACTTC
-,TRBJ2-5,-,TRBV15,CATSRDTTGFQTQYF,TGTGCCACCAGCAGAGATACGACGGGATTTCAGACCCAGTACTTC
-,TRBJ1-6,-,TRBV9,CASSATGSDNSPLHF,TGTGCCAGCAGCGCCACAGGGAGTGATAATTCACCCCTCCACTTT
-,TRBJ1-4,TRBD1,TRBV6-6,CASSYDRVSEKLFF,TGTGCCAGCAGTTATGACAGGGTTTCCGAAAAACTGTTTTTT
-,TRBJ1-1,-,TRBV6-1,CASSGEQYTEAFF,TGTGCCAGCAGTGGGGAGCAGTACACTGAAGCTTTCTTT
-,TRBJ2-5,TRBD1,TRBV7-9,CASSSLTTGAEETQYF,TGTGCCAGCAGCTCCCTTACAACAGGGGCTGAAGAGACCCAGTACTTC
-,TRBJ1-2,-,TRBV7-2,CASSSSGGRGYTF,TGTGCCAGCAGCTCATCAGGAGGAAGGGGCTACACCTTC
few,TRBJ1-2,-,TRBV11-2,CASSSEGLGYTF,TGTGCCAGCAGCTCCGAGGGATTGGGCTACACCTTC
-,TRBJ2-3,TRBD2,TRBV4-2,CASSQELASGTDTQYF,TGTGCCAGCAGCCAGGAACTAGCGAGTGGGACAGATACGCAGTATTTT
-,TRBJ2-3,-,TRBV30,CAWSGGRGADTQYF,TGTGCCTGGAGTGGAGGCAGGGGGGCAGATACGCAGTATTTT
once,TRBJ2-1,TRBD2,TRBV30,CAWRMAGGRNEQFF,TGTGCCTGGAGGATGGCGGGGGGAAGGAATGAGCAGTTCTTC
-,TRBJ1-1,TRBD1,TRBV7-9,CASSSRDRGVNEAFF,TGTGCCAGCAGCTCCCGGGACAGGGGCGTTAATGAAGCTTTCTTT
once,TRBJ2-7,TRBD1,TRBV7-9,CASSLKGQPYEQYF,TGTGCCAGCAGCTTAAAGGGACAGCCCTACGAGCAGTACTTC
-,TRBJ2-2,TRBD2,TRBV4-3,CASSQALAYTGELFF,TGCGCCAGCAGCCAAGCACTAGCGTACACCGGGGAGCTGTTTTTT
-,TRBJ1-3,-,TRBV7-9,CASSSDGGSGNTIYF,TGTGCCAGCAGCTCCGACGGGGGCTCTGGAAACACCATATATTTT
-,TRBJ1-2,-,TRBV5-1,CASSFTGGNYGYTF,TGCGCCAGCAGCTTTACGGGGGGAAACTATGGCTACACCTTC
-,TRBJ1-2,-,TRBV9,CASSVDSLYGYTF,TGTGCCAGCAGCGTAGACAGTCTCTATGGCTACACCTTC
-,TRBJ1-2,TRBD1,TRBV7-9,CASVRTGETYGYTF,TGTGCCAGCGTCAGGACAGGGGAAACCTATGGCTACACCTTC
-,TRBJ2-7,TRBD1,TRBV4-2,CASSRDRRSYEQYF,TGTGCCAGCAGCAGGGACAGGAGGTCCTACGAGCAGTACTTC
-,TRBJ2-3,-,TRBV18,CASSPPGLRGTDTQYF,TGTGCCAGCTCACCTCCGGGCCTACGGGGAACAGATACGCAGTATTTT